Shown below are 25 T cell receptor beta chains from a single sample sequenced in a study of T cells in localized non-small cell lung cancer. Assay: immunoSEQ multiplex PCR; the TCRdb copy retains only in-frame clones and omits some. The sample has about 83,000 clones; approximately 80% are singletons. The sequenced sample was peripheral blood, obtained before any cancer treatment. These receptors all stem from a female donor over 55 with stage I lung adenocarcinoma.

V gene TRBV5-4 combines with J gene TRBJ1-5; D unresolved. This CDR3 region has 15 residues. Trimming stripped 0 bases from V and 6 bases from J, with 13 bases between. Germline V gene data show CDR1 as SGHNT and CDR2 as YYREEE (reference sequence). The CDR3, as DNA: TGTGCCAGCAGCTTGGATCGGGAGGTAGGTCAGCCCCAGCATTTT. This gives the protein CASSLDREVGQPQHF. Full variable domain (missing parts from reference TRBV5-4 and TRBJ1-5): ETGVTQSPTHLIKTRGQQVTLRCSSQSGHNTVSWYQQALGQGPQFIFQYYREEENGRGNFPPRFSGLQFPNYSSELNVNALELDDSALYLCASSLDREVGQPQHFGDGTRLSIL.

There are a few counts of this clone. V is TRBV29-1 and J is TRBJ1-3; TRBD1 might be the D (6 bases). CDR3 size: 12 residues. V dropped 7 bases and J dropped 2 bases, with 9 bases sitting between them. Germline CDR1 and CDR2: SQVTM and ANQGSEA. Here the CDR3 DNA reads TGCAGCGGACAGGAGACTGGAAACACCATATATTTT. Its protein is CSGQETGNTIYF.

This clone came up a few times. The V gene is TRBV27, the J gene TRBJ2-2; 9 bases agree with TRBD2. J lost 3 bases, V lost 2 bases, and 4 bases had no gene match. The CDR3 extends over 16 amino acids. The germline gives CDR1 MNHEY, CDR2 SMNVEV (reference sequence). The CDR3 nucleotides read TGTGCCAGCAGTTTACTACTAGCGGGTGACACCGGGGAGCTGTTTTTT. Translation: CASSLLLAGDTGELFF.

This clone was recorded a few times. This sequence joins TRBV30 and TRBJ1-4; no clear D. From germline, CDR1 is GTSNPN and CDR2 SVGIG (reference sequence). V lost 7 bases to trimming and J lost 6 bases, with 9 bases between them. This CDR3 contains 11 residues. The CDR3 loop is CASSLYEKLFF. CDR3 coding DNA: TGTGCCTCCTCTCTCTATGAAAAACTGTTTTTT.

The gene calls are TRBV4-2 and TRBJ1-2; no definite D call. The germline gives CDR1 LGHNA, CDR2 YNFKEQ. The CDR3 is 12 amino acids. V gave up 0 bases and J gave up 8 bases, with 7 bases separating them. CDR3 sequence: CASSQDNKGYTF. CDR3 in DNA: TGTGCCAGCAGCCAAGACAACAAGGGCTACACCTTC.

This clone showed up just a few times. This chain uses TRBV4-2 with TRBJ1-6, with D possibly TRBD1 on 5 matching bases. CDR1 LGHNA and CDR2 YNFKEQ come from the germline V gene. This CDR3 spans 13 amino acids. Trimming shortened V by 0 bases and J by 10 bases, and 7 bases separated the two germline ends. CDR3 amino acids: CASSQETGSPLHF. In DNA, the CDR3 is TGTGCCAGCAGCCAAGAAACAGGATCACCCCTCCACTTT.

The chain employs TRBV19 and TRBJ1-1; 8 bases align to TRBD1. CDR1 and CDR2 (germline): LNHDA, SQIVND (reference sequence). Unmatched junction bases numbered 0, after V lost 8 bases and J lost 1 base. The CDR3 totals 12 residues. CDR3 region: CASGQGNTEAFF. As DNA, the CDR3 is TGTGCCAGTGGACAGGGGAACACTGAAGCTTTCTTT.

A few counts support this clone. The rearrangement uses TRBV4-2 and TRBJ1-1; no definite D call. This CDR3 has 15 residues. Trimming took off 0 bases at V and 0 bases at J, with 8 bases between the two ends. Germline V gene sequence: CDR1 LGHNA, CDR2 YNFKEQ. DNA of the CDR3: TGTGCCAGCAGCCAAGAAGGCAGTATGAACACTGAAGCTTTCTTT. Translation: CASSQEGSMNTEAFF.

This clone has a handful of counts. This rearrangement joins TRBV6-4 to TRBJ1-1; 8 positions match TRBD1. The CDR3 totals 14 residues. Losses at the gene ends were 6 bases for V and 4 bases for J; bases not matched to a gene: 7. Germline V gene lookup returns CDR1 MRHNA and CDR2 SNTAGT. CDR3 residues: CASRAGGVSTEAFF. CDR3 nucleotide sequence: TGTGCCAGCAGGGCAGGGGGCGTGAGCACTGAAGCTTTCTTT.

This chain links TRBV27 with TRBJ1-5; no definite D call. The V end was cut by 8 bases, the J end by 0 bases, with 14 bases between. The CDR3 totals 15 residues. Germline V gene lookup returns CDR1 MNHEY and CDR2 SMNVEV (reference sequence). Here the CDR3 DNA reads TGTGCCAGCCGAATGAATTATATTAGCAATCAGCCCCAGCATTTT. Protein sequence: CASRMNYISNQPQHF.

This clone was seen once. J is TRBJ2-5 and V is TRBV25-1; D is undetermined. The CDR3 totals 13 residues. V was pared by 11 bases and J by 11 bases, with 24 bases between. Germline values: CDR1 MGHDK, CDR2 SYGVNS. CDR3 region: CAVEPDTFGEQYF. In nucleotides, the CDR3 is TGTGCCGTTGAACCCGACACCTTCGGAGAGCAGTACTTC.

The V gene is TRBV9, the J gene TRBJ2-2; D is possibly TRBD2 (6 bases). Trimming removed 2 bases at V and 5 bases at J, with 13 bases between. The CDR3 spans 15 residues. Germline CDR1 SGDLS, CDR2 YYNGEE. The CDR3 bases are TGTGCCAGCAGCGTCCAGGCGGGAAGAACCGGGGAGCTGTTTTTT. Protein: CASSVQAGRTGELFF. Full variable domain (outside the CDR3, taken from reference TRBV9 and TRBJ2-2): DSGVTQTPKHLITATGQRVTLRCSPRSGDLSVYWYQQSLDQGLQFLIQYYNGEERAKGNILERFSAQQFPDLHSELNLSSLELGDSALYFCASSVQAGRTGELFFGEGSRLTVL.

The chain carries TRBV18 and TRBJ1-2; 8 positions agree with TRBD1. The CDR3 extends over 13 amino acids. V lost 3 bases and J lost 6; bases outside the gene matches: 3. Germline-derived CDR1 and CDR2 are KGHSH and LQKENI. CDR3 nucleotides: TGTGCCAGCTCACCTGCAGGGGGCGATGGCTACACCTTC. Amino acids: CASSPAGGDGYTF.

This chain uses TRBV5-1 with TRBJ1-1; a possible D gene is TRBD1 (5 bases). Germline values: CDR1 SGHRS, CDR2 YFSETQ. V lost 3 bases and J lost 2, with 17 bases in between. This CDR3 has 16 residues. CDR3 nucleotide sequence: TGCGCCAGCAGCTCGGGACTCGACTGGCCCAACACTGAAGCTTTCTTT. The encoded protein is CASSSGLDWPNTEAFF.

The chain couples TRBV4-3 to TRBJ2-7; weak D call: TRBD2 (7 bases). The length of the CDR3 is 14 residues. V was clipped by 0 bases and J by 4 bases, with 10 bases between them. Germline-derived CDR1 and CDR2 are LGHNA and YSLEER. CDR3 loop: CASSQEQGGYEQYF. The CDR3 nucleotides read TGCGCCAGCAGCCAAGAACAGGGAGGGTACGAGCAGTACTTC.

This chain links TRBV5-6 with TRBJ2-1; TRBD2 agrees at 9 bases. The trim removed 6 bases at V and 9 bases at J, leaving 4 bases unmatched. This CDR3 is 12 amino acids long. Germline V gene lookup returns CDR1 SGHDT and CDR2 YYEEEE. The DNA of the CDR3 is TGTGCCAGCACCAATAGCGGGAGTGAGCAGTTCTTC. Translating gives CASTNSGSEQFF.

This clone was observed a single time. The CDR3, as DNA: TGTGCCAGCAGTTACCAGGGGTCGTTGGTTCGTGGCTACACCTTC. This codes for CASSYQGSLVRGYTF. The chain recombines TRBV6-5 with TRBJ1-2; possibly TRBD1 for D (6 bases). This CDR3 is built from 15 residues. V was trimmed by 2 bases and J by 7 bases, leaving 17 bases between them. Per the germline V gene, CDR1 is MNHEY and CDR2 is SVGAGI.

The chain recombines TRBV29-1 with TRBJ2-1; no clear D. The CDR3 covers 12 residues. Trimming pared 4 bases from V and 6 bases from J, leaving 10 bases between. Germline CDR1 SQVTM, CDR2 ANQGSEA. The CDR3 region is CSVGRGVNEQFF. CDR3 coding DNA: TGCAGCGTTGGACGCGGCGTCAATGAGCAGTTCTTC.

The J gene is TRBJ1-1, the V gene TRBV9; D possibly corresponds to TRBD1 (6 bases). CDR3 length: 15 amino acids. V was trimmed by 4 bases and J by 4 bases, leaving 17 bases between them. Germline V CDR1 and CDR2: SGDLS, YYNGEE. This chain's CDR3 is CASSLGTLAGTEAFF. The CDR3 DNA reads TGTGCCAGCAGCCTCGGGACACTTGCAGGCACTGAAGCTTTCTTT. The full variable domain, its missing parts supplied by reference TRBV9 and TRBJ1-1, is DSGVTQTPKHLITATGQRVTLRCSPRSGDLSVYWYQQSLDQGLQFLIQYYNGEERAKGNILERFSAQQFPDLHSELNLSSLELGDSALYFCASSLGTLAGTEAFFGQGTRLTVV.

This chain uses TRBV29-1 with TRBJ1-1; D gene uncertain. CDR1 and CDR2 from the germline V gene are SQVTM and ANQGSEA. The CDR3 runs to 14 residues. Trimming took off 4 bases at V and 6 bases at J, with 18 bases between the two ends. The CDR3 DNA reads as TGCAGCGTTGCGTTACAAAGGGCAGCAGCTGAAGCTTTCTTT. Translating gives CSVALQRAAAEAFF.

The chain carries TRBV7-9 and TRBJ2-3; no definite D call. Trimming stripped 2 bases from V and 4 bases from J, with 4 bases between. Germline CDR1 reads SEHNR; CDR2 reads FQNEAQ (reference sequence). The CDR3 is 12 residues long. The chain's CDR3 is CASSLQSDTQYF. The DNA for the CDR3 is TGTGCCAGCAGCTTACAGTCAGATACGCAGTATTTT.

The chain employs TRBV29-1 and TRBJ2-7; D uncertain. V dropped 6 bases and J dropped 5 bases, with 8 bases sitting between them. The CDR3 has 10 amino acids. CDR1 is SQVTM and CDR2 is ANQGSEA in the germline V gene. CDR3 nucleotides: TGCAGCGTAACTATTAACGAGCAGTACTTC. It is translated as CSVTINEQYF.

This clone was observed a handful of times. This chain connects TRBV6-6 to TRBJ1-1; D uncertain. CDR1 is MNHNY, CDR2 SVGAGI, per germline (reference sequence). This CDR3 comprises 13 residues. Trimming removed 2 bases from V and 7 bases from J, with 11 bases in between. The CDR3 region is CASSYLDGIEAFF. CDR3 bases: TGTGCCAGCAGTTACCTTGATGGGATTGAAGCTTTCTTT.

This clone was seen more than once but under ten times. This chain joins TRBV11-3 and TRBJ2-2, with D hard to call. The germline V gene encodes CDR1 SGHNT and CDR2 YENEEA. This CDR3 is built from 14 residues. V lost 4 bases, J lost 0 bases, and 6 bases lay in between. The CDR3 nucleotides are TGTGCCAGCAGCTCAAACTCGAACACCGGGGAGCTGTTTTTT. This gives the protein CASSSNSNTGELFF.

This chain joins TRBV9 and TRBJ1-6; no firm D call. The germline V gene encodes CDR1 SGDLS and CDR2 YYNGEE. This CDR3 region has 13 residues. V shed 5 bases and J shed 4 bases, with 7 bases lying between them. DNA for the CDR3: TGTGCCAGCAGTGACATGTATAATTCACCCCTCCACTTT. Amino acids: CASSDMYNSPLHF. The entire variable domain, with the rest obtained from reference TRBV9 and TRBJ1-6, is as follows: DSGVTQTPKHLITATGQRVTLRCSPRSGDLSVYWYQQSLDQGLQFLIQYYNGEERAKGNILERFSAQQFPDLHSELNLSSLELGDSALYFCASSDMYNSPLHFGNGTRLTVT.